Each of the 12 T cell receptor beta chains below was sequenced from the same sample in a study of beta chain features in type 1 diabetes. The isolated RNA, all of it, was reverse transcribed, so expressed TCRB transcripts were what got sequenced. The data were produced by immunoSEQ multiplex PCR, yet TCRdb's version contains in-frame clones alone and is incomplete. Of approximately 470,000 clones listed, approximately 30% were seen once; the top ten hold around 0.065%. Sequenced input: naive CD4+ T cells from blood. Receptors were obtained from a man aged 18-30 years in good health.

This chain links TRBV2 with TRBJ2-6; 8 bases agree with TRBD1. The CDR3 spans 17 residues. Looked up from germline, CDR1 is SNHLY and CDR2 is FYNNEI. Losses at the gene ends were 7 bases for V and 0 bases for J; bases not matched to a gene: 8. The DNA of the CDR3 is TGTGCCAGCAAGGACAGGGCCAGGAGCTCTGGGGCCAACGTCCTGACTTTC. It specifies CASKDRARSSGANVLTF.

This clone was found a few times. V usage is TRBV6-1 and J usage is TRBJ2-2; 7 nucleotides agree with TRBD2. Looked up from germline, CDR1 is MNHNS and CDR2 is SASEGT. Losses at the gene ends were 4 bases for V and 5 bases for J; bases not matched to a gene: 1. This CDR3 comprises 13 residues. The CDR3 is CASSGTRTGELFF. CDR3 DNA sequence: TGTGCCAGCAGTGGGACTAGGACCGGGGAGCTGTTTTTT.

For the CDR3, the DNA is TGCGCCAGCAGCCAAGACTTACCGAGCTCCTACGAGCAGTACTTC. As protein: CASSQDLPSSYEQYF. V usage is TRBV4-3 and J usage is TRBJ2-7; D is uncertain. V lost 0 bases and J lost 0, with 9 bases in between. The CDR3 contains 15 residues. Germline V gives CDR1 LGHNA, CDR2 YSLEER.

CDR3: CASTPGIAKNIQYF. Here the CDR3 DNA reads TGTGCCAGCACCCCAGGAATAGCCAAAAACATTCAGTACTTC. This chain joins TRBV9 and TRBJ2-4; D remains unclear. Germline CDR1 is SGDLS and CDR2 is YYNGEE. The CDR3 length is 14 residues. V lost 6 bases, J lost 0 bases, and 10 bases lay in between.

This chain connects TRBV30 to TRBJ2-3; 7 bases fit TRBD2. CDR1 and CDR2 from the germline V gene are GTSNPN and SVGIG (reference sequence). The CDR3 has 14 amino acids. V trimming: 3 bases; J trimming: 5 bases; junction bases outside the gene matches: 8. The CDR3 reads CAWRGGWAQDTQYF. CDR3 DNA sequence: TGTGCCTGGAGGGGGGGGTGGGCGCAAGATACGCAGTATTTT.

There are a few counts of this clone. The V call is TRBV30, the J call TRBJ1-5; D is perhaps TRBD1 (6 bases). Trimming stripped 0 bases from V and 7 bases from J, with 16 bases between. The CDR3 covers 15 residues. The germline gives CDR1 GTSNPN, CDR2 SVGIG (reference sequence). The CDR3 bases are TGTGCCTGGAGTGTGACGATGGGGGGCCAGCAGCCCCAGCATTTT. Translation gives CAWSVTMGGQQPQHF.

The chain carries TRBV12-5 and TRBJ2-7; no firm D call. The CDR3 totals 15 residues. Germline CDR1 LGHNT, CDR2 FRNRAP. With 4 bases removed from V and 6 bases from J, the gap between germline ends came to 19 bases. The CDR3 DNA is TGTGCTAGTGGTTCCCGGGTGCACGTCCTCTCCGAGCAGTACTTC. Translated, it gives CASGSRVHVLSEQYF.

This clone has a handful of counts. This sequence joins TRBV7-9 and TRBJ2-1; 10 bases are shared with TRBD2. Unmatched junction bases numbered 5, after V lost 2 bases and J lost 7 bases. The CDR3 length is 15 residues. Germline V gene data show CDR1 as SEHNR and CDR2 as FQNEAQ (reference sequence). CDR3: CASSLPGLAWNEQFF. Here the CDR3 DNA reads TGTGCCAGCAGCTTACCGGGACTAGCGTGGAATGAGCAGTTCTTC.

This clone came up once. The rearrangement joins TRBV27 to TRBJ2-6, with 9 bases lining up with TRBD1. The CDR3 has 16 amino acids. The germline V gene has CDR1 MNHEY and CDR2 SMNVEV (reference sequence). With 6 bases clipped from V and 2 bases from J, the junction kept 5 bases outside the gene matches. The CDR3 here is CASRRTGGTGANVLTF. Written as DNA, the CDR3 is TGTGCCAGCAGGAGAACAGGGGGCACTGGGGCCAACGTCCTGACTTTC.

This clone was found a few times. The chain combines TRBV29-1 with TRBJ2-5, with D perhaps TRBD2 (6 bases). Per the germline V gene, CDR1 is SQVTM and CDR2 is ANQGSEA. The germline V and J ends were trimmed by 6 bases and 2 bases, with 13 bases remaining between them. The CDR3 length is 13 residues. The CDR3 sequence is CSVAGLIQETQYF. Written as DNA, the CDR3 is TGCAGCGTGGCGGGACTGATTCAAGAGACCCAGTACTTC.

The sample holds a few counts of this clone. The CDR3, as DNA: TGTGCCAGCAGTCGGACAGGGCCCTACGAGCAGTACTTC. Its translation: CASSRTGPYEQYF. The chain uses TRBV6-5 and TRBJ2-7; 8 nucleotides agree with TRBD1. The germline V gene has CDR1 MNHEY and CDR2 SVGAGI. This CDR3 is 13 amino acids long. With V trimmed by 5 bases and J by 2 bases, 2 bases remained unmatched.

V gene TRBV7-2 combines with J gene TRBJ2-3; D unclear. V was pared by 5 bases and J by 2 bases, with 11 bases between. CDR3 length: 14 residues. From germline, CDR1 is SGHTA and CDR2 FQGNSA. The CDR3, as DNA: TGTGCCAGCAGCCCCCTTGCTATCACAGATACGCAGTATTTT. The encoded protein is CASSPLAITDTQYF. Full variable domain (remainder filled in from reference TRBV7-2 and TRBJ2-3): GAGVSQSPSNKVTEKGKDVELRCDPISGHTALYWYRQSLGQGLEFLIYFQGNSAPDKSGLPSDRFSAERTGGSVSTLTIQRTQQEDSAVYLCASSPLAITDTQYFGPGTRLTVL.